This T cell receptor beta chain emerged from a study of blood T cells in healthy people across ages. Then a second PCR, running about 7 to 11 cycles, was carried out with a sample-barcoded 5' primer and a J-beta primer mix. TCRdb reprocessed the 5' RACE reads via MiXCR and lists one record per CDR3 protein. The sample lists about 1.8 million distinct CDR3 sequences; just under 50% were seen once. CDR3 length: 18 residues. Germline assignment: CDR1 ENHRY and CDR2 SYGVKD. V was trimmed by 4 bases and J by 1 base, leaving 21 bases between them. This rearrangement joins TRBV10-3 to TRBJ2-3; D is possibly TRBD2 (7 bases). The sample consisted of blood. This receptor was taken from a woman between 35 and 50 years old in good health. CDR3 coding DNA: TGTGCCATCAGTGGAAAAATAACAGGGAGGGCTGGCACAGATACGCAGTATTTT. Its protein product is CAISGKITGRAGTDTQYF.